This TCR beta chain comes out of a study of persistence of HIV-infected CD4 T cells. About the study: Isolated cells were CMV- and HIV-1 Gag-responding CD4+ T cells. Multiple blood draws of up to about 180 mL, except two donors with single leukapheresis. Study results and limitations: Degenerate expanded CDR3beta sequences were enriched among CMV- and Gag-responding cells.

Sequencing used immunoSEQ version 4 in survey mode. Generated by immunoSEQ multiplex PCR, the TCRdb table keeps only in-frame clones and is missing some. The table has 64,000 or so clones, more than 70% seen once. Overlapping HIV-1 Gag 15-mer peptides at 0.95 to 1 ug per peptide per mL were used. CD40L-negative CD69-negative CD45RO-high memory CD4+ T cells were sorted as populations depleted of antigen-responding cells. A roughly 20-hour stimulation of CD8-depleted PBMCs used anti-CD28/CD49d costimulation, CD40-blocking antibody and enfuvirtide. This clone showed up just a few times. The antigen remains unidentified. The CDR3 covers 15 residues. V gave up 1 base and J gave up 5 bases, with 12 bases separating them. Per germline, CDR1 LNHDA and CDR2 SQIVND (reference sequence).

The sequenced sample was CD4+ T cells sorted from PBMCs after approximately 19-hour stimulation, obtained from a patient who received antiretroviral therapy. The source is an adult man with HIV who was CMV-seropositive. The chain uses TRBV19 and TRBJ2-1, with D tentatively TRBD1 (5 bases). CDR3 loop: CASSIARQFNNEQFF. For the CDR3, the DNA is TGTGCCAGTAGTATAGCCAGACAGTTCAACAATGAGCAGTTCTTC.